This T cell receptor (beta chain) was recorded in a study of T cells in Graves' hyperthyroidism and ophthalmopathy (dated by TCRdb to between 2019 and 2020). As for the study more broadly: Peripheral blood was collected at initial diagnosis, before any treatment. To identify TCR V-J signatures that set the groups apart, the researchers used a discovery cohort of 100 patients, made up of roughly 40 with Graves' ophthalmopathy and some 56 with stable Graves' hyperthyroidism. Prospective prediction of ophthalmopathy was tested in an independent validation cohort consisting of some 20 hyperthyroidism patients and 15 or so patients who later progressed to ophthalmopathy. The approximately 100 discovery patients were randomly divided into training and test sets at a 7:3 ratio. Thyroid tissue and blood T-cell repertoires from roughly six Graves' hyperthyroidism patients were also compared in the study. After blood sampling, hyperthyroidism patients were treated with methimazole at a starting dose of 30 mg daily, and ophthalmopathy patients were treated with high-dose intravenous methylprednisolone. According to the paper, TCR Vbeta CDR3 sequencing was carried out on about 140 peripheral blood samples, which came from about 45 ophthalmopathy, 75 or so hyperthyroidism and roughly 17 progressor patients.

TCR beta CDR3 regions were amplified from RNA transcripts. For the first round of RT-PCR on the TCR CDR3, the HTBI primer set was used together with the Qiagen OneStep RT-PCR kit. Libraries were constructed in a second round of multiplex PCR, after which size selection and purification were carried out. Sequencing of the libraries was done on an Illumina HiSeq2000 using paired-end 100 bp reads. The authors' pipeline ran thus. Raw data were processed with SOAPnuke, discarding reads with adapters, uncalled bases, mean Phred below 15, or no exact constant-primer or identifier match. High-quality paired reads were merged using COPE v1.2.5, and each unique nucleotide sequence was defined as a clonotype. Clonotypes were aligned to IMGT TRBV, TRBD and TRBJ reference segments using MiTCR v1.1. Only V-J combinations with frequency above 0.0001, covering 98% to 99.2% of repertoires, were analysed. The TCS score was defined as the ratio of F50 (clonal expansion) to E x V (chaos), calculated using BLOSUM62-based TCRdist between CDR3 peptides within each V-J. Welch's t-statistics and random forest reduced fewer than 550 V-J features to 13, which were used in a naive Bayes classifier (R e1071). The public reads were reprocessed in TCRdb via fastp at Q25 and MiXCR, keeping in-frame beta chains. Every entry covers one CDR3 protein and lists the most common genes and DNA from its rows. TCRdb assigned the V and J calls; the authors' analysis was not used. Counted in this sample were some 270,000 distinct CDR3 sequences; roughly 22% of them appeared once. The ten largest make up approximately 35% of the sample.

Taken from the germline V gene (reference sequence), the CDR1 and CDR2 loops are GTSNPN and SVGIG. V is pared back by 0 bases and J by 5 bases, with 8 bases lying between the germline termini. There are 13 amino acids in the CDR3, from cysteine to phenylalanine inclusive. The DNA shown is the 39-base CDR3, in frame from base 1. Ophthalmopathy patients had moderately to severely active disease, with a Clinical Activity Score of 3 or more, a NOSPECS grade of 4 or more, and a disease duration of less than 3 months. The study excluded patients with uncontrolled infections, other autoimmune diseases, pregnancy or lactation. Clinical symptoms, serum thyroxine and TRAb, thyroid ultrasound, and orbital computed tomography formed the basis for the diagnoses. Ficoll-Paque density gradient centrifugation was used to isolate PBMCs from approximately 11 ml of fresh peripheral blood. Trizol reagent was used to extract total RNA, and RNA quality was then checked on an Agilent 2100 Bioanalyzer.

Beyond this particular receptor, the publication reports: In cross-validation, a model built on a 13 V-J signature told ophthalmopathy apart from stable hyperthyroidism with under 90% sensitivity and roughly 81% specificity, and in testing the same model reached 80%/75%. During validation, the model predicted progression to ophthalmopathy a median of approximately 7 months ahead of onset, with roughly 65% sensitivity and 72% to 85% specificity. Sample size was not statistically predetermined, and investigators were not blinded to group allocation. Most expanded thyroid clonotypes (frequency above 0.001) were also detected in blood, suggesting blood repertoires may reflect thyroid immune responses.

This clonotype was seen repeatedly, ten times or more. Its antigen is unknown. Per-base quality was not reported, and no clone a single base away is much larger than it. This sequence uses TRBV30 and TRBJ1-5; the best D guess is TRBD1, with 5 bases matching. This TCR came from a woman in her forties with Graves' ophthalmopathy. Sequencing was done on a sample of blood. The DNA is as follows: TGTGCCTGGAGTGTAAAAGGGGATCAGCCCCAGCATTTT. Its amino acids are CAWSVKGDQPQHF.